The 9 T cell receptor beta chains below come from one sample, sequenced in a study of blood T cell repertoires in COVID-19. The table came from immunoSEQ multiplex PCR; TCRdb's copy has only in-frame clones and leaves some out. Here the sample spans approximately 240,000 clones, around nine tenths being singletons. The sample comprised PBMCs or T cells enriched from blood (not recorded which). Receptor source: a woman between 18 and 29 years old who had recovered from COVID-19.

On this clone itself: Germline and junction disagree at one end, which may indicate a read error. J is TRBJ2-4 and V is TRBV9; the D gene is possibly TRBD2 (5 bases). This CDR3 is built from 11 residues. The germline V gene encodes CDR1 SGDLS and CDR2 YYNGEE. CDR3: CASSVGEGQPF. CDR3 sequence (DNA): TGTGCCAGCAGCGTAGGTGAGGGCCAGCCATTC.

The chain is built from TRBV7-8 and TRBJ2-3, with D unresolved. The V gene's germline CDR1 is SGHVS and CDR2 FQNEAQ. Trimming shortened V by 5 bases and J by 4 bases, and 19 bases separated the two germline ends. The CDR3 has 16 amino acids. CDR3 amino acids: CASSPNQFRVPDTQYF. CDR3 coding DNA: TGTGCCAGCAGCCCGAATCAATTCCGGGTCCCAGATACGCAGTATTTT.

The chain combines TRBV6-1 with TRBJ2-1; D gene unclear. The V gene lost 2 bases and the J gene lost 2 bases, with 10 bases spanning the gap. CDR1 is MNHNS and CDR2 is SASEGT in the germline V gene. The CDR3 contains 15 residues. In DNA, the CDR3 is TGTGCCAGCAGTGAATTCACGGGTACCTACAATGAGCAGTTCTTC. Amino acid sequence: CASSEFTGTYNEQFF.

The chain links TRBV7-8 to TRBJ2-3; D not resolved. The germline CDR1 and CDR2 sequences are SGHVS and FQNEAQ. The CDR3 contains 16 residues. Trimming left V 1 base short and J 6 bases short, with 17 bases between. Written as DNA, the CDR3 is TGTGCCAGCAGCTTAGTTCGGGTAGCCGTTGGGGATACGCAGTATTTT. As protein: CASSLVRVAVGDTQYF.

The rearrangement uses TRBV5-1 and TRBJ2-7; weak D call: TRBD1 (6 bases). Germline CDR1 is SGHRS and CDR2 is YFSETQ. This CDR3 spans 14 amino acids. The ends were cut back, 0 bases at V and 3 bases at J, with 10 bases in the middle. The CDR3 DNA is TGCGCCAGCAGCTTGGTAGTAGGGGGCTACGAGCAGTACTTC. It yields the protein CASSLVVGGYEQYF.

To note about this clone: Other DNA sequences in the same sample also yield this CDR3. The chain recombines TRBV9 with TRBJ1-1; D ambiguous. In germline, CDR1 is SGDLS, CDR2 YYNGEE. The CDR3 runs 14 residues. V was trimmed by 0 bases and J by 0 bases, leaving 6 bases between them. The CDR3 nucleotides read TGTGCCAGCAGCGTAGGGCAGGTGAACACTGAAGCTTTCTTT. It is translated as CASSVGQVNTEAFF.

CDR3 in amino acids: CASSYGGAPYEQYF. CDR3 nucleotide sequence: TGTGCCAGCAGCTACGGGGGGGCACCCTACGAGCAGTACTTC. V usage is TRBV7-2 and J usage is TRBJ2-7; 8 bases map to TRBD2. Germline values: CDR1 SGHTA, CDR2 FQGNSA. CDR3 length: 14 residues. The V and J ends lost 4 bases and 2 bases, in that order; junction bases with no gene match: 4.

This chain uses TRBV4-3 with TRBJ1-2, with 9 positions matching TRBD1. J gave up 4 bases and V 1 base, and 10 bases lay outside the gene matches. The CDR3 length is 17 residues. Germline V gene data show CDR1 as LGHNA and CDR2 as YSLEER. DNA of the CDR3: TGCGCCAGCAGCCAAGCTATAAGTGGGACAGGGTCCTATGGCTACACCTTC. It is translated as CASSQAISGTGSYGYTF.

This chain connects TRBV24-1 to TRBJ2-3; 13 bases are shared with TRBD2. Germline V gene data show CDR1 as KGHDR and CDR2 as SFDVKD. CDR3 length: 16 residues. J lost 7 bases, V lost 4 bases, and 7 bases had no gene match. The CDR3 DNA is TGTGCCACCAGTGACCCCGGGACTAGCGGGACCCATACGCAGTATTTT. Protein: CATSDPGTSGTHTQYF.